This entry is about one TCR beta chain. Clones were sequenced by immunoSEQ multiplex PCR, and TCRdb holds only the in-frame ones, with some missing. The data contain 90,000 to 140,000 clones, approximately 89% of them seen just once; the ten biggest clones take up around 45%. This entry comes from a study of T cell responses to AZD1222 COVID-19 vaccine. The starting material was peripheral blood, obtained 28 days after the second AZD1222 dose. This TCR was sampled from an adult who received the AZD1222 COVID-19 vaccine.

DNA for the CDR3: TGTGCCAGCAGCCAAGGTGGCATACCAGGATGGTGGGCTTTCTTT. It codes for CASSQGGIPGWWAFF. The chain has TRBV3-1 (or the pseudogene TRBV3-2) and TRBJ1-1; no definite D call. There are 15 residues in the CDR3. Germline lookup yields CDR1 LGHDT and CDR2 YNNKEL (reference sequence). Trimming removed 1 base at V and 11 bases at J, with 20 bases between.